The source of this T cell receptor (beta chain) is a study of cytomegalovirus exposure and HLA in healthy donors. Turning to this clone: Its target is not known.

PCR used 60 Vbeta primers and 13 Jbeta primers. Libraries were prepared by immunoSEQ multiplex PCR; TCRdb keeps only in-frame clonotypes and omits some of them. This sample has some 200,000 clones, with under 80% found just once. General study findings and limits: Most subjects had HLA-A and HLA-B alleles reportedly predicted accurately by TCR beta sequences. Sequencing likely caused a cluster of highly shared sequence variants. Analyses of presence and absence presupposed an approximately uniform sequencing depth across donors.

The sample consisted of PBMCs. The receptor was derived from a girl aged 2 to 9 in good health and CMV-seronegative.

CDR3 sequence reads: CASSYRNRGLGGNTIYF. DNA of the CDR3: TGTGCCAGCAGCTATCGCAATAGGGGGCTAGGAGGAAACACCATATATTTT. V is TRBV7-2 and J is TRBJ1-3; 7 nucleotides match TRBD1. V lost 4 bases to trimming and J lost 4 bases; unmatched junction nucleotides: 13. CDR1 and CDR2 (germline): SGHTA, FQGNSA. This CDR3 has 17 residues.